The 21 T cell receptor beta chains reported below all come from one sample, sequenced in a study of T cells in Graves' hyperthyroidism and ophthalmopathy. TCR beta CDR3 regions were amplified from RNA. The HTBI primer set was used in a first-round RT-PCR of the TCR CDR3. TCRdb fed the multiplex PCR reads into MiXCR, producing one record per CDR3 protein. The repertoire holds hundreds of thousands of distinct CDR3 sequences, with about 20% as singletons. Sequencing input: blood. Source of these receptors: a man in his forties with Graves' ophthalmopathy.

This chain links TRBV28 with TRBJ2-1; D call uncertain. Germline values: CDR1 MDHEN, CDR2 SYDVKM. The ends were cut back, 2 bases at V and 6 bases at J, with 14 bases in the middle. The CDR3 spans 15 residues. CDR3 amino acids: CASSLTTYRFNEQFF. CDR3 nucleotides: TGTGCCAGCAGTTTAACTACATATAGGTTCAATGAGCAGTTCTTC.

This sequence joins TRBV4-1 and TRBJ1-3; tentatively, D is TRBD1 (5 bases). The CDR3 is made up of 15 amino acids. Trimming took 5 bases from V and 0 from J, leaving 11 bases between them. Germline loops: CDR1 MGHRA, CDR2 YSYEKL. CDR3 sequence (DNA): TGCGCCAGCAGCGCGGGGGGGAACTCTGGAAACACCATATATTTT. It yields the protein CASSAGGNSGNTIYF.

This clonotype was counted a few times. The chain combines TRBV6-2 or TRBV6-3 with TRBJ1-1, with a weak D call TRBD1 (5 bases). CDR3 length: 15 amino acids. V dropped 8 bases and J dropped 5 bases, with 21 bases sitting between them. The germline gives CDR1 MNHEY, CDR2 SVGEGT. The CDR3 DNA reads TGTGCCAGCGACTTCAACCGGGACGGCGGGACTGAAGCTTTCTTT. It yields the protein CASDFNRDGGTEAFF.

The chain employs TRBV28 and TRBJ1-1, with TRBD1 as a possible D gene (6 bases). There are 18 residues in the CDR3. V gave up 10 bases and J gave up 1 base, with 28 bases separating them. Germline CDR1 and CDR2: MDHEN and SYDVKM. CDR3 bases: TGTGCCATCCATCGGGTCCGTCTAGCGGGAGGGGGGAACACTGAAGCTTTCTTT. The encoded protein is CAIHRVRLAGGGNTEAFF.

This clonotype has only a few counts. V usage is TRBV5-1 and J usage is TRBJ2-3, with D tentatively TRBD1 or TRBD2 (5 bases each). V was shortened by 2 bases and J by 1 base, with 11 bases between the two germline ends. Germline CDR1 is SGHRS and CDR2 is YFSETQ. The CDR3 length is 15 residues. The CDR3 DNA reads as TGCGCCAGCAGCTTCGACGGGGCGGGCACAGATACGCAGTATTTT. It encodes CASSFDGAGTDTQYF.

CDR3 sequence (DNA): TGTGCCAGCAGCCCCTCAGGGGGCTACTCCTACAATGAGCAGTTCTTC. Protein product: CASSPSGGYSYNEQFF. The chain joins TRBV7-3 to TRBJ2-1; 8 bases are shared with TRBD1. Germline V gives CDR1 SGHTA, CDR2 FQGTGA. This CDR3 comprises 16 residues. V trimming: 5 bases; J trimming: 0 bases; junction bases outside the gene matches: 6. Filled out from reference TRBV7-3 and TRBJ2-1, the complete variable domain reads GAGVSQTPSNKVTEKGKYVELRCDPISGHTALYWYRQSLGQGPEFLIYFQGTGAADDSGLPNDRFFAVRPEGSVSTLKIQRTERGDSAVYLCASSPSGGYSYNEQFFGPGTRLTVL.

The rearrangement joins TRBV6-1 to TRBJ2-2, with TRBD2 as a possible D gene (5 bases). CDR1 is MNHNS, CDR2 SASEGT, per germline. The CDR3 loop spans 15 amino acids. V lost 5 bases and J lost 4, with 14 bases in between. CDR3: CASSSGLRSTGELFF. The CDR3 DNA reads TGTGCCAGCAGTTCCGGACTGCGCAGCACCGGGGAGCTGTTTTTT.

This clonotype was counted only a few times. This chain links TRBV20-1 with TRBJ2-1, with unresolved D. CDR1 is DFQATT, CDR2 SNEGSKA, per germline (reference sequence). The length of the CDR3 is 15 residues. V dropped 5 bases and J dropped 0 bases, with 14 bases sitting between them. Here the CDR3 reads CSASGASSSYNEQFF. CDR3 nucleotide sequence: TGCAGTGCTTCTGGTGCTAGTAGCTCCTACAATGAGCAGTTCTTC.

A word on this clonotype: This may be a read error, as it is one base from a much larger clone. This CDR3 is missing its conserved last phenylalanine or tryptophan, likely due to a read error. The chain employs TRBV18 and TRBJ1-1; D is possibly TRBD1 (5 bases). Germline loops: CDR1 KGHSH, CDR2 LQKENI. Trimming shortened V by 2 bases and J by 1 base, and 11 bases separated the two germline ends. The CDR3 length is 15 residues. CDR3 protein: CASSPGGLGNTEAFS. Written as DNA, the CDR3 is TGTGCCAGCTCACCAGGGGGACTTGGGAACACTGAAGCTTTCTCT.

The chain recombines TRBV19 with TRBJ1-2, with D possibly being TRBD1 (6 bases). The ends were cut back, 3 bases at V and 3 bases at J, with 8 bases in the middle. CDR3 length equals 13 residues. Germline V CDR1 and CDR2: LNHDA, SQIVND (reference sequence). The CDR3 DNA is TGTGCCAGTAGTATCTCAGGGGACTATGGCTACACCTTC. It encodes CASSISGDYGYTF.

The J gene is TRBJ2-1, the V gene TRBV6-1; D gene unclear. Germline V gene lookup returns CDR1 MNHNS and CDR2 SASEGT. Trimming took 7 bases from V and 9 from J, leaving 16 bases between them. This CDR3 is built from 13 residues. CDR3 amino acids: CASKPSPWGEQFF. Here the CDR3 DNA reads TGTGCCAGCAAACCCTCCCCGTGGGGTGAGCAGTTCTTC.

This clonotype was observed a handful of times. The CDR3 protein is CASSMVAGAYEQYF. The CDR3 bases are TGTGCCAGCAGCATGGTAGCGGGGGCCTACGAGCAGTACTTC. The chain couples TRBV5-6 to TRBJ2-7, with 9 bases aligning to TRBD2. Germline CDR1 and CDR2: SGHDT and YYEEEE. CDR3 length: 14 residues. V was clipped by 4 bases and J by 2 bases; unmatched bases: 4.

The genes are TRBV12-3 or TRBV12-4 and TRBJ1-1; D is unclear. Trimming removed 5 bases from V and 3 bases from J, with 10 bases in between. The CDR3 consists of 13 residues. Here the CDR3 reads CASSPYKYTEAFF. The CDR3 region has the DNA TGTGCCAGCAGTCCCTACAAGTACACTGAAGCTTTCTTT.

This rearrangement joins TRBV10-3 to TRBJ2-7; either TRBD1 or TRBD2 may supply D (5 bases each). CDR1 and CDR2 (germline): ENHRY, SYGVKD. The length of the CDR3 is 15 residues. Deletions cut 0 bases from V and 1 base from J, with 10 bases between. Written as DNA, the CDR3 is TGTGCCATCAGTGAGTCGGAGGCAGGGTCCTACGAGCAGTACTTC. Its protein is CAISESEAGSYEQYF.

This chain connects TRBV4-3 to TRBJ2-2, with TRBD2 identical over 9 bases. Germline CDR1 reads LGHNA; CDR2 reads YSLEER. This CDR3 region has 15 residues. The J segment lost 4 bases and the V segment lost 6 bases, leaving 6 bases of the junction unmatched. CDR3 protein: CASRKSGGSTGELFF. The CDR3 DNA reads TGCGCCAGCAGAAAGAGCGGGGGGTCCACCGGGGAGCTGTTTTTT.

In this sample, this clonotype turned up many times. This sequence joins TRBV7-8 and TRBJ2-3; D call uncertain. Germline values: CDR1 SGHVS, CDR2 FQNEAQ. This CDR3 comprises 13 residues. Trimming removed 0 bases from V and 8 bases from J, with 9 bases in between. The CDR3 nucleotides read TGTGCCAGCAGCTTAGCCCCCAGCAGTACGCAGTATTTT. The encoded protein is CASSLAPSSTQYF.

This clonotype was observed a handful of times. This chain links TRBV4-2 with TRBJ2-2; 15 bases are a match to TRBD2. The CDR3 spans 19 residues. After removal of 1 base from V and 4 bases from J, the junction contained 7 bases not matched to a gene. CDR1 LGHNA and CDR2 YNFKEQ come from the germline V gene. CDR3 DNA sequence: TGTGCCAGCAGCCAAGCAGGACTAGCGGGGGGGCCGGGCACCGGGGAGCTGTTTTTT. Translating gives CASSQAGLAGGPGTGELFF.

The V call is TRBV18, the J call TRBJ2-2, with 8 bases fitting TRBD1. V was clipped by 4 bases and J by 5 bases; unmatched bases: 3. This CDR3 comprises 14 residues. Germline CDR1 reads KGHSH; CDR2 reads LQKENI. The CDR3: CASSRQGKTGELFF. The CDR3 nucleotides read TGTGCCAGCTCACGACAGGGGAAGACCGGGGAGCTGTTTTTT.

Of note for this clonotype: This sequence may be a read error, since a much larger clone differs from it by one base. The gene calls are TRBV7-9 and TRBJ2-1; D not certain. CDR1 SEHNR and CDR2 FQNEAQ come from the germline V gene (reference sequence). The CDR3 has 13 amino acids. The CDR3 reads CASSLVNYNELFF. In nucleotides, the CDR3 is TGTGCCAGCAGCTTAGTAAATTACAATGAGCTGTTCTTC.

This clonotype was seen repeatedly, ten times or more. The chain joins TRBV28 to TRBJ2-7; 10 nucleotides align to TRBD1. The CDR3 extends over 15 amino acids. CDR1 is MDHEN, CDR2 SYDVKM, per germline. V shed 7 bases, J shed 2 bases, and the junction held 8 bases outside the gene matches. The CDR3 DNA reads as TGTGCCAGCACCCCTGACAGGGGGCTCACCTACGAGCAGTACTTC. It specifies CASTPDRGLTYEQYF.

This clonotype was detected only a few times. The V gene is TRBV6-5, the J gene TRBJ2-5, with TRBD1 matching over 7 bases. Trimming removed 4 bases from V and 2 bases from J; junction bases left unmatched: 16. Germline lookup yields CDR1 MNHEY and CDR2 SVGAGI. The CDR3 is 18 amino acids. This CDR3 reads CASSSSVRQGRGQETQYF. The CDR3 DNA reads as TGTGCCAGCAGTTCCTCAGTTCGACAGGGAAGGGGGCAAGAGACCCAGTACTTC.